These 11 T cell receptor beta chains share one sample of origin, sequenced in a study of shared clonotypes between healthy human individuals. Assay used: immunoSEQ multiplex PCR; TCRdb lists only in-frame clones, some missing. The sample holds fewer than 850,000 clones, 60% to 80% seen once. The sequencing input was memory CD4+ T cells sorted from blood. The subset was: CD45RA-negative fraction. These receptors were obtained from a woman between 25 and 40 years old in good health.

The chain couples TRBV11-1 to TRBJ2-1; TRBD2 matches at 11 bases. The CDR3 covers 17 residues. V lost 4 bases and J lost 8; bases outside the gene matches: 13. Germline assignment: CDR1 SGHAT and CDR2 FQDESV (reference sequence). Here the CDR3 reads CASSSTPTSGRGDEQFF. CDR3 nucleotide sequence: TGTGCCAGCAGCTCAACCCCCACTAGCGGGAGAGGCGATGAGCAGTTCTTC.

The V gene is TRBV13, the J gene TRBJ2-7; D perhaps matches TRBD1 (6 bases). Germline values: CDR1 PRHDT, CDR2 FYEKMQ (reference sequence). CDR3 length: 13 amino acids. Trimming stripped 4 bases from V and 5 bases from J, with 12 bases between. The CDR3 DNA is TGTGCCAGCAGCTCCGACAGGCGCGACGAGCAGTACTTC. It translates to CASSSDRRDEQYF.

CDR3 amino acids: CASRGTGRIEQYF. The CDR3 DNA follows: TGTGCCAGTAGAGGGACAGGGAGGATCGAGCAGTACTTC. The chain joins TRBV19 to TRBJ2-7, with 9 bases matching TRBD1. Looked up from germline, CDR1 is LNHDA and CDR2 is SQIVND (reference sequence). The CDR3 is made up of 13 amino acids. Trimming removed 6 bases from V and 6 bases from J; junction bases left unmatched: 6.

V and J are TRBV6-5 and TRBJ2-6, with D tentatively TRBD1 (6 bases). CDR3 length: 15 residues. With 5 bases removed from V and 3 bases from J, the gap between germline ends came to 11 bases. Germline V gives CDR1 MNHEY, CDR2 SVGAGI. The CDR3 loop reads CASSNREFGANVLTF. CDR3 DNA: TGTGCCAGCAGTAACAGGGAATTTGGGGCCAACGTCCTGACTTTC.

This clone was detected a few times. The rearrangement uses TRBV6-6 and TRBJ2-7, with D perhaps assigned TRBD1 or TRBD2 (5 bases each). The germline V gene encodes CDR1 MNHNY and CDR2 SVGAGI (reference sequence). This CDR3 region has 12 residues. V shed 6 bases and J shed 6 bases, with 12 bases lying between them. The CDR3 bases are TGTGCCAGCAGGGGGGAAGGGTTCGAGCAGTACTTC. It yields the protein CASRGEGFEQYF.

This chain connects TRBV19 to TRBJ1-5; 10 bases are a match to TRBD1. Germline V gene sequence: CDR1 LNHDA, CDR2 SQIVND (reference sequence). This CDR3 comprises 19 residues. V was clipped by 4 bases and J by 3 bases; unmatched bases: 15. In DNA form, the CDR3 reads TGTGCCAGTAGTAGAAAACCCCCGGGACAGGGGAATTTCAATCAGCCCCAGCATTTT. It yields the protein CASSRKPPGQGNFNQPQHF.

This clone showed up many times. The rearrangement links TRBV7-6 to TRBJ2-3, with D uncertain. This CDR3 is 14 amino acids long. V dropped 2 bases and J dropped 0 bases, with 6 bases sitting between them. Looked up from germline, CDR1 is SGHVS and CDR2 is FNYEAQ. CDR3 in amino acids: CASSLTDSTDTQYF. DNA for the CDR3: TGTGCCAGCAGCTTAACGGATAGCACAGATACGCAGTATTTT.

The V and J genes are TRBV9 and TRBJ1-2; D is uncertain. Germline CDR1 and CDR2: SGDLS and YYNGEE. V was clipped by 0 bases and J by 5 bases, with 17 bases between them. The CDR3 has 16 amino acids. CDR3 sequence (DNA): TGTGCCAGCAGCGTAGCCCCCGGGCAGGCGACTTATGGCTACACCTTC. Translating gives CASSVAPGQATYGYTF.

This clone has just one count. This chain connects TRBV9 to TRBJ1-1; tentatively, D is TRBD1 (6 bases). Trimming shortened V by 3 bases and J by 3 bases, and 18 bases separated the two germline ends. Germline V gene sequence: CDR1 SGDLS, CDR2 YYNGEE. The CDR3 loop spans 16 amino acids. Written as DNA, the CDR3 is TGTGCCAGCAGCGCTCCGAAGGGAGGGGGTCACACTGAAGCTTTCTTT. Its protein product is CASSAPKGGGHTEAFF.

Here the CDR3 DNA reads TGCGCCAGCAGCTTGGTCCAGGGAAACTATGGCTACACCTTC. It encodes CASSLVQGNYGYTF. The chain links TRBV5-1 to TRBJ1-2; weak D call: TRBD1 (5 bases). V lost 0 bases to trimming and J lost 2 bases, with 8 bases between them. There are 14 residues in the CDR3. Germline CDR1 SGHRS, CDR2 YFSETQ.

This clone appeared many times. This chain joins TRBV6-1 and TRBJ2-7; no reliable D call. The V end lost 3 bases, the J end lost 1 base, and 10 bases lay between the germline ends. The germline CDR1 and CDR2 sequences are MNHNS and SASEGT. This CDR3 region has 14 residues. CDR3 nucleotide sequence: TGTGCCAGCAGTGAGGATATAAGGTCCTACGAGCAGTACTTC. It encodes CASSEDIRSYEQYF.